This T cell receptor (beta chain) was identified during a study of identical twins. MiXCR, run by TCRdb on the 5' RACE reads, gives a single entry per CDR3 protein. The table lists 450,000 or so distinct CDR3 sequences, 20% to 30% of them singletons, with over 2.5% in the top ten. This clonotype was seen a handful of times. Germline V gene sequence: CDR1 SGHRS, CDR2 YFSETQ. V dropped 2 bases and J dropped 4; count of bases not matched to a gene: 6. This CDR3 spans 15 amino acids. The same data also went into a second study, on T cells expressing NK-cell markers.

This chain connects TRBV5-1 to TRBJ2-1; 7 bases fit TRBD1. The receptor comes from a woman in her late teens or twenties in good health. Sequenced material: CD4+ T cells sorted from blood. The CDR3 here is CASSLVLGQYNEQFF. The CDR3 nucleotides read TGCGCCAGCAGCTTAGTTTTGGGACAGTACAATGAGCAGTTCTTC. The full variable domain, rest sourced from reference TRBV5-1 and TRBJ2-1, is KAGVTQTPRYLIKTRGQQVTLSCSPISGHRSVSWYQQTPGQGLQFLFEYFSETQRNKGNFPGRFSGRQFSNSRSEMNVSTLELGDSALYLCASSLVLGQYNEQFFGPGTRLTVL.